Each of the 20 T cell receptor beta chains below was sequenced from the same sample in a study of molecular identifiers for immune sequencing clone quantification. TCRdb processed the PCR reads anew with MiXCR; each CDR3 protein has one entry. The repertoire holds around 460,000 distinct CDR3 sequences, with 20% to 25% as singletons. Sequencing used naive CD8+ T cells from blood, with Jurkat cell RNA spiked in. Subset of the sample: FACS-sorted CD8+CD4-CCR7+CD45RA+ naive T cells. The receptors stem from a human donor in good health. Some libraries in this study had Jurkat cell RNA spiked in.

Notes on this clonotype: A single base separates this from a much larger clone, so it may be a read error. V usage is TRBV6-2 or TRBV6-3 and J usage is TRBJ1-1, with a tentative D call TRBD1 (5 bases). From germline, CDR1 is MNHEY and CDR2 SVGEGT. CDR3 length: 16 amino acids. The DNA of the CDR3 is TGTGCCAGCAGCTTAACAGGATTAGGGGTGAACACTGGAGCTTTCTTT. This sequence encodes CASSLTGLGVNTGAFF.

As for this clonotype: The junction does not match germline at one end; this may be a read error. The chain couples TRBV7-7 to TRBJ2-5; D perhaps matches TRBD2 (5 bases). The CDR3 has 13 residues. Germline CDR1 is SSHAT and CDR2 is FNYEAQ (reference sequence). In nucleotides, the CDR3 is TGTGCCAGCAGCCGCGGGTTCCAAGGGACCCAGTACTTC. This gives the protein CASSRGFQGTQYF.

Many counts were recorded for this clonotype. The V gene is TRBV7-2, the J gene TRBJ2-1; 10 nucleotides line up with TRBD2. The ends lost 0 bases at V and 6 bases at J; junction bases unmatched: 5. Germline V CDR1 and CDR2: SGHTA, FQGNSA. CDR3 length equals 16 residues. As DNA, the CDR3 is TGTGCCAGCAGCTTAGCCCCTAGCGGGAGCCCCAATGAGCAGTTCTTC. This translates into CASSLAPSGSPNEQFF.

This clonotype showed up many times. The genes are TRBV27 and TRBJ1-6; D gene ambiguous. Germline V gene sequence: CDR1 MNHEY, CDR2 SMNVEV (reference sequence). Between the trimmed V and J ends, which lost 2 bases and 3 bases, there was a span of 11 bases. The CDR3 runs to 16 residues. CDR3: CASSLESPNYNSPLHF. DNA of the CDR3: TGTGCCAGCAGTTTAGAGAGTCCGAACTATAATTCACCCCTCCACTTT.

This clonotype came up many times. J is TRBJ2-7 and V is TRBV29-1, with D perhaps matching TRBD1 (7 bases). V shed 7 bases and J shed 3 bases, with 16 bases lying between them. Germline V gene lookup returns CDR1 SQVTM and CDR2 ANQGSEA. This CDR3 has 13 residues. This chain's CDR3 is CSAQRGDSYEQYF. Here the CDR3 DNA reads TGCAGCGCCCAAAGGGGGGACAGCTACGAGCAGTACTTC.

This clonotype was found many times. V is TRBV29-1 and J is TRBJ1-1; D is uncertain. Germline V gives CDR1 SQVTM, CDR2 ANQGSEA. The ends were cut back, 0 bases at V and 1 base at J, with 6 bases in the middle. The CDR3 has 13 amino acids. The CDR3 bases are TGCAGCGTTGAAGATCGAGGGAACACTGAAGCTTTCTTT. This sequence encodes CSVEDRGNTEAFF. Full variable domain (remainder filled in from reference TRBV29-1 and TRBJ1-1): SAVISQKPSRDICQRGTSLTIQCQVDSQVTMMFWYRQQPGQSLTLIATANQGSEATYESGFVIDKFPISRPNLTFSTLTVSNMSPEDSSIYLCSVEDRGNTEAFFGQGTRLTVV.

To note about this clonotype: The CDR3 carries no conserved terminal phenylalanine or tryptophan, so it likely arises from a read error. The V call is TRBV5-6, the J call TRBJ2-1; no reliable D call. V lost 0 bases, J lost 0 bases, and 7 bases lay in between. The CDR3 has 15 amino acids. CDR1 and CDR2 (germline): SGHDT, YYEEEE. CDR3 nucleotides: TGTGCCAGCAGCTTGGGCCCCAGCTCCTACAATGAGCAGTTCTCC. Encoded protein: CASSLGPSSYNEQFS.

This clonotype has at least ten counts. V gene TRBV4-3 combines with J gene TRBJ1-2; tentatively, D is TRBD1 (6 bases). Trimming pared 0 bases from V and 4 bases from J, leaving 15 bases between. From germline, CDR1 is LGHNA and CDR2 YSLEER. The CDR3 is 16 residues long. CDR3 coding DNA: TGCGCCAGCAGCCAAGAAGGGGCAGGGGACCCCTATGGCTACACCTTC. Amino acids: CASSQEGAGDPYGYTF.

Only one count was recorded for this clonotype. The junction does not match germline at one end; this may be a read error. The V and J genes are TRBV27 and TRBJ1-4; no reliable D call. This CDR3 comprises 14 residues. The germline V gene encodes CDR1 MNHEY and CDR2 SMNVEV (reference sequence). The CDR3 DNA reads as TGTGCCAGCATTTTAACCCCCTCCGCGTTGGAACTGTTTTTT. Its protein is CASILTPSALELFF.

The rearrangement uses TRBV7-2 and TRBJ2-1, with 8 positions matching TRBD2. The germline CDR1 and CDR2 sequences are SGHTA and FQGNSA. CDR3 length: 15 residues. Losses at the gene ends were 7 bases for V and 6 bases for J; bases not matched to a gene: 11. CDR3 DNA sequence: TGTGCCAGCACCCCTCAGGGCGGGGGGTTCAATGAGCAGTTCTTC. Its protein is CASTPQGGGFNEQFF.

The J gene is TRBJ2-7, the V gene TRBV3-1, with D perhaps matching TRBD1 (6 bases). Per germline, CDR1 LGHDT and CDR2 YNNKEL (reference sequence). The CDR3 sequence is 15 residues long. Trimming took off 3 bases at V and 7 bases at J, with 19 bases between the two ends. CDR3 in amino acids: CASSHQGAGTIEQYF. CDR3 coding DNA: TGTGCCAGCAGCCATCAAGGGGCCGGGACAATTGAGCAGTACTTC.

This clonotype was seen repeatedly, ten times or more. This chain links TRBV12-5 with TRBJ2-5, with D possibly matching TRBD2 (5 bases). This CDR3 contains 14 residues. Germline V gene sequence: CDR1 LGHNT, CDR2 FRNRAP. The germline V and J ends were trimmed by 7 bases and 3 bases, with 15 bases remaining between them. As DNA, the CDR3 is TGTGCTAGTGCCCTGCCGGGATTTAAAGAGACCCAGTACTTC. This translates into CASALPGFKETQYF.

There are a few counts of this clonotype. The chain joins TRBV7-9 to TRBJ2-7, with D perhaps matching TRBD1 (6 bases). The ends were cut back, 4 bases at V and 4 bases at J, with 14 bases in the middle. The CDR3 contains 14 residues. Per the germline V gene, CDR1 is SEHNR and CDR2 is FQNEAQ (reference sequence). The CDR3, as DNA: TGTGCCAGCAGCTCGAACTGGGACATTTACGAGCAGTACTTC. Its protein product is CASSSNWDIYEQYF.

As for this clonotype: A much bigger clone sits one base away, suggesting this may be a read error. The V gene is TRBV27, the J gene TRBJ2-3; D is possibly TRBD2 (5 bases). CDR1 MNHEY and CDR2 SMNVEV come from the germline V gene (reference sequence). The CDR3 totals 15 residues. CDR3 sequence: CASRSLLSSTDTPYF. CDR3 coding DNA: TGTGCCAGCAGGTCTCTTCTCTCTAGCACAGATACGCCGTATTTT.

This clonotype was seen repeatedly, ten times or more. The chain links TRBV13 to TRBJ2-7; 8 bases are a match to TRBD1. Germline V gene data show CDR1 as PRHDT and CDR2 as FYEKMQ (reference sequence). The CDR3 totals 14 residues. The trim removed 2 bases at V and 2 bases at J, leaving 2 bases unmatched. The CDR3: CASSLRTGTYEQYF. CDR3 bases: TGTGCCAGCAGCTTACGGACAGGGACCTACGAGCAGTACTTC.

With respect to this clonotype: An end of the junction differs from the germline gene, which may be a read error. The rearrangement links TRBV20-1 to TRBJ2-5; D not resolved. Looked up from germline, CDR1 is DFQATT and CDR2 is SNEGSKA (reference sequence). The CDR3 loop spans 15 amino acids. This CDR3 is CSAGDSGEVRETQYF. DNA of the CDR3: TGCAGTGCTGGAGATAGTGGTGAGGTCCGGGAGACCCAGTACTTC.

The chain employs TRBV7-2 and TRBJ2-7; tentatively, D is TRBD2 (5 bases). Germline values: CDR1 SGHTA, CDR2 FQGNSA. V lost 1 base to trimming and J lost 3 bases, with 13 bases between them. The CDR3 spans 15 residues. CDR3 nucleotides: TGTGCCAGCAGCTTAGAAGGGTCCGGGGACTACGAGCAGTACTTC. Its protein is CASSLEGSGDYEQYF.

CDR3 DNA: TGTGCCAGCAGCGAAACGGCGTATAGCAATCAGCCCCAGCATTTT. This encodes CASSETAYSNQPQHF. The chain has TRBV2 and TRBJ1-5; D unresolved. Trimming took 6 bases from V and 0 from J, leaving 12 bases between them. Germline V lookup: CDR1 SNHLY, CDR2 FYNNEI. The CDR3 runs to 15 residues.

A remark on this clonotype: This sequence may be a read error, since a much larger clone differs from it by one base. Lacking the conserved final phenylalanine or tryptophan, this CDR3 likely reflects a read error. V is TRBV11-2 and J is TRBJ2-3; a possible D gene is TRBD1 (5 bases). The CDR3 has 16 residues. V gave up 5 bases and J gave up 0 bases, with 15 bases separating them. Germline V gives CDR1 SGHAT, CDR2 FQNNGV. CDR3 amino acids: CASSTPTDSSTDTQYL. The CDR3 coding sequence is TGTGCCAGCAGCACCCCGACAGATTCTAGCACAGATACGCAGTATCTT.

This clonotype appeared many times. This chain connects TRBV19 to TRBJ2-7; D not certain. V was cut by 5 bases and J by 0 bases, with 11 bases left in between. This CDR3 region has 14 residues. Germline V gene data show CDR1 as LNHDA and CDR2 as SQIVND (reference sequence). CDR3 bases: TGTGCCAGTAGTTCGGCAGTAAGCTCCTACGAGCAGTACTTC. Its protein is CASSSAVSSYEQYF.